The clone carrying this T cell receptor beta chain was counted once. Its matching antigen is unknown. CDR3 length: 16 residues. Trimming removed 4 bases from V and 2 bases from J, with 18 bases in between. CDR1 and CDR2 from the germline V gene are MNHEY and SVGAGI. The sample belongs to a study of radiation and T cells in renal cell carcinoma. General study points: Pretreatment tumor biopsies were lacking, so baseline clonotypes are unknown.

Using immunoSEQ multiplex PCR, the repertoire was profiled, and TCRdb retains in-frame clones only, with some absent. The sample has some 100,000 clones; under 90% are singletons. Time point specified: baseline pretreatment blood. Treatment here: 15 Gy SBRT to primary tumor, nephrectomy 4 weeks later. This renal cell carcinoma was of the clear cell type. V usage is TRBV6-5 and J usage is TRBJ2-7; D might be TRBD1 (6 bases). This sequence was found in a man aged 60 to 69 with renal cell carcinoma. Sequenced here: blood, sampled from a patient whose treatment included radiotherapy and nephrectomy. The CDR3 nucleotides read TGTGCCAGCAGTTTAATACGGACAGCCCTAACCTACGAGCAGTACTTC. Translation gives CASSLIRTALTYEQYF.